This TCR beta chain was recorded in a study of shared clonotypes between healthy human individuals. The repertoire was sequenced with immunoSEQ multiplex PCR; TCRdb's copy has only in-frame clones and lacks some. The repertoire holds roughly 890,000 clones, with 80% to 95% as singletons. Remarks on this clone: What it binds is not known.

General study results and limits: The low donor count limited represented genetic and exposure-history diversity. Sample collection involved blood only; tissue repertoires are likely different. Despite large depth, sorted-subset datasets appeared incompletely sequenced.

Terminally differentiated effector memory CD45RA+ cells were excluded from the naive CD8 cells, which were CD45RO-negative and positively selected for CCR7. This CDR3 comprises 10 residues. Per the germline V gene, CDR1 is SQVTM and CDR2 is ANQGSEA. Trimming removed 5 bases from V and 7 bases from J, with 6 bases in between. The source of this sequence is a man aged 30 to 45 in good health. Sequencing was performed on naive CD8+ T cells sorted from blood. The chain links TRBV29-1 to TRBJ2-1; no clear D gene. The CDR3 sequence is CSVTANEQFF. CDR3 coding DNA: TGCAGCGTTACAGCAAATGAGCAGTTCTTC.